This T cell receptor (beta chain) was captured in a study of T cell responses to AZD1222 COVID-19 vaccine. The wider study: Investigators merged groups given second doses at roughly 4 or roughly 12 weeks.

Trimming left V 4 bases short and J 7 bases short, with 13 bases between. The CDR3 has 13 residues. Germline lookup yields CDR1 MNHEY and CDR2 SVGAGI. Findings and caveats of the study: A mostly white British donor set with more females was recruited, and clonal diversity was possibly underestimated. The study reported that nearly half of spike-specific TCRs target unmutated variant regions. Distributed over spike, vaccine-associated CD4 TCRs predominated at 160-218 and 743-854.

Of note for this clone: Its cognate antigen is unknown.

Method: immunoSEQ multiplex PCR; TCRdb's copy keeps in-frame clones and lacks some. The data show some 86,000 clones, approximately 80% seen once. The sequencing here drew on peripheral blood, taken on day 0 of AZD1222 vaccination. The sequence came from an adult in good health. The V and J genes are TRBV6-5 and TRBJ1-1; D gene uncertain. The CDR3 loop is CASSWPGANEAFF. The CDR3 coding sequence is TGTGCCAGCAGTTGGCCGGGTGCCAATGAAGCTTTCTTT.